This record looks at one T cell receptor (beta chain) sequence and its context. Its cognate antigen is unknown. The sample is drawn from a study of a mutant IDH1 vaccine in newly diagnosed glioma. Study information: Former treatment meant radiotherapy, temozolomide, or both; the majority had gotten both.

Time point in this sample: baseline, week 1 (first vaccination visit). Treatment: pre-vaccination baseline after standard-of-care therapy. New IDH1-mutant, ATRX-lost WHO grade 3 or 4 astrocytomas occurred in donors. Repertoires were generated with immunoSEQ multiplex PCR, while TCRdb's copy carries only in-frame clones and drops some. The profile covers about 51,000 clones, with over 60% appearing a single time and approximately 1.8% taken by the ten largest. This CDR3 contains 14 residues. After removal of 6 bases from V and 2 bases from J, the junction contained 6 bases not matched to a gene. The germline V gene has CDR1 MGHDK and CDR2 SYGVNS. Study-wide points: Pseudoprogression seemingly bore no relation to changes in top peripheral T cell clonotypes. Approximately 93% of patients showed vaccine-induced immune responses across multiple MHC alleles.

This TCR was recovered from a middle-aged woman with glioma. The J gene is TRBJ1-2, the V gene TRBV25-1; 7 bases line up with TRBD1. Sequenced here: PBMCs, sampled from a glioma patient treated with radiotherapy, temozolomide or both. CDR3 loop: CASRGVGQNYGYTF. DNA for the CDR3: TGTGCCAGCAGGGGGGTGGGACAGAACTATGGCTACACCTTC.